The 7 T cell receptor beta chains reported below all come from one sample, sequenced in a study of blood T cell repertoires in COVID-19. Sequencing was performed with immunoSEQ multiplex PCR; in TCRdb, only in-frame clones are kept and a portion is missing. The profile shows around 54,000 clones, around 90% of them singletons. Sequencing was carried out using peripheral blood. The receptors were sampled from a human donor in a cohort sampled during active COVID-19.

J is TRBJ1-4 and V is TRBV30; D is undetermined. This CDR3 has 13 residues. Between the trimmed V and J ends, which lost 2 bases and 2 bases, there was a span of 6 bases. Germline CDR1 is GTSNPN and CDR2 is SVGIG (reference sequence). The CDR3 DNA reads TGTGCCTGGAGTCTCAGGACTAATGAAAAACTGTTTTTT. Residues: CAWSLRTNEKLFF.

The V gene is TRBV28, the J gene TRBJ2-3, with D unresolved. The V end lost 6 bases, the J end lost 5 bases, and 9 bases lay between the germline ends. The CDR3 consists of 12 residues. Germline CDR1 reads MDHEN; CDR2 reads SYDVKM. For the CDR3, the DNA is TGTGCCAGCAGCTCGGGTGGAGATACGCAGTATTTT. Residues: CASSSGGDTQYF.

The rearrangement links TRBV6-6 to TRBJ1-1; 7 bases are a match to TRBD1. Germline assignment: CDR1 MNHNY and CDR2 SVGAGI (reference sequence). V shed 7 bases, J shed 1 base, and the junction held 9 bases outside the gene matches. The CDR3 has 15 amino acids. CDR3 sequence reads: CASNSPGQRNTEAFF. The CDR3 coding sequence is TGTGCCAGCAACTCACCGGGACAGCGGAACACTGAAGCTTTCTTT.

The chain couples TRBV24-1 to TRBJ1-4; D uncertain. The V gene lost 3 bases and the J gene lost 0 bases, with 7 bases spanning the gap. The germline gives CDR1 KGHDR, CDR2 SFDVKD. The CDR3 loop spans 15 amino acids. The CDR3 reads CATSDPSATNEKLFF. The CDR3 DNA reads TGTGCCACCAGTGATCCGTCAGCAACTAATGAAAAACTGTTTTTT.

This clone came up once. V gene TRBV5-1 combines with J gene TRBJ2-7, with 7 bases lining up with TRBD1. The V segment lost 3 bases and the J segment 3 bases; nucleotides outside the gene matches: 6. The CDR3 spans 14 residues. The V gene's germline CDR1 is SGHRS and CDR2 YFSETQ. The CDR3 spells CASSSAQGDYEQYF. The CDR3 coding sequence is TGCGCCAGCAGCTCAGCCCAGGGGGACTACGAGCAGTACTTC.

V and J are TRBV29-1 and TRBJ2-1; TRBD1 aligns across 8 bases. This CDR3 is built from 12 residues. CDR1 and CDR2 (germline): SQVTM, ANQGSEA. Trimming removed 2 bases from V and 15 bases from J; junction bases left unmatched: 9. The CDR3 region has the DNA TGCAGCGTTGAACCTACCCAGGGGGCTCTGTTCTTC. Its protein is CSVEPTQGALFF.

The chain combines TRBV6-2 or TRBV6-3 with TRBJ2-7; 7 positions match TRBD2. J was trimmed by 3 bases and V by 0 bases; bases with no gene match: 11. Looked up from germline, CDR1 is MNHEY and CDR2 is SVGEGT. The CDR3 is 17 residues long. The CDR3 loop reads CASSYSAKGRENYEQYF. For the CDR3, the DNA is TGTGCCAGCAGTTACTCAGCAAAAGGGAGGGAGAACTACGAGCAGTACTTC.